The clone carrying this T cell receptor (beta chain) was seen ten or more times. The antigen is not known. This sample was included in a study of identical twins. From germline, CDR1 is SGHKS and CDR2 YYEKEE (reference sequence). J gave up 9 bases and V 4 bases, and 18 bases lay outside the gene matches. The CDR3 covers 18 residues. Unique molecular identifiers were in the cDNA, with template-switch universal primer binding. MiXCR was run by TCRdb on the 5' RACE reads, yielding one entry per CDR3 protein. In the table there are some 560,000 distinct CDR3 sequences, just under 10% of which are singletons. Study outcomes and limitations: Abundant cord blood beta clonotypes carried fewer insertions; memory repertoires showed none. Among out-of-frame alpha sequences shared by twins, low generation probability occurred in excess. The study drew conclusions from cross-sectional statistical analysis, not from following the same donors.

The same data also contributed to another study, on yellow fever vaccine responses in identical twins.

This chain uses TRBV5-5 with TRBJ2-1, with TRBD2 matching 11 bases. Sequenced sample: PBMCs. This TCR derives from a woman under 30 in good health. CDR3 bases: TGTGCCAGCAGCCTCCAACCCCCGACTAGCGGGATGCAGGGTGAGCAGTTCTTC. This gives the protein CASSLQPPTSGMQGEQFF.